This TCR beta chain was documented in a study of Ad26.COV2.S vaccination and SARS-CoV-2 variants. Clones were read by immunoSEQ multiplex PCR, and TCRdb kept only the in-frame ones, dropping some. The data show around 450,000 clones, roughly nine tenths seen once. Notes on this clone: Its antigen remains unknown.

V lost 5 bases and J lost 5, with 14 bases in between. The CDR3 spans 14 residues. Germline V lookup: CDR1 MNHNY, CDR2 SVGAGI (reference sequence). The study, taken as a whole, reports: Participants in the vaccine arm had higher spike-specific TCR breadth; placebo recipients had lower. Reported post-vaccination CD8+ and CD4+ T cell responses to spike showed substantial breadth.

Treatment of the sample: around 19 received Ad26.COV2.S at low or high dose, single or two shots; 5 received placebo; per-sample allocation not given. Specimen acquisition occurred on day 63 following the initial vaccine or placebo injection. The chain has TRBV6-6 and TRBJ2-3; D gene unclear. The sample here was peripheral blood, taken in a trial of Ad26.COV2.S vaccine versus placebo. This TCR came from a person between 18 and 59 years old who received the Ad26.COV2.S COVID-19 vaccine or a placebo. In DNA form, the CDR3 reads TGTGCCAGCAGTCTCTTCACCACGCAAGATACGCAGTATTTT. As protein: CASSLFTTQDTQYF.